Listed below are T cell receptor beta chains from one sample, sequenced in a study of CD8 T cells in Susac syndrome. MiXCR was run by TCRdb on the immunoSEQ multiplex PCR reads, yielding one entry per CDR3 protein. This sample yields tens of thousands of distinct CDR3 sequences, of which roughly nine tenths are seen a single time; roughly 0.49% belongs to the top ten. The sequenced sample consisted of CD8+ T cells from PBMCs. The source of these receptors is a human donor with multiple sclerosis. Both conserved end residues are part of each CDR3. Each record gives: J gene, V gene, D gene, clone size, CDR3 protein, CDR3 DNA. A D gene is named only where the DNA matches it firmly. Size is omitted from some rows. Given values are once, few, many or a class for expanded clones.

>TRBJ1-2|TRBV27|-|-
CASSFSGEGWNGYTF
TGTGCCAGCAGTTTTTCAGGGGAAGGGTGGAACGGCTACACCTTC
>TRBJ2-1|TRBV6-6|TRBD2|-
CASSIDGGSSYNEQFF
TGTGCCAGCAGTATTGACGGGGGGTCTTCCTACAATGAGCAGTTCTTC
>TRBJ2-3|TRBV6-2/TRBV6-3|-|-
CASSFSDTSTDTQYF
TGTGCCAGCAGTTTCTCTGACACTAGTACAGATACGCAGTATTTT
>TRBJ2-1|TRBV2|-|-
CASRGLTRLSYNEQFF
TGTGCCAGCAGGGGTTTGACCCGGCTCTCCTACAATGAGCAGTTCTTC
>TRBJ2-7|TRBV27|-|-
CASSLRGNHEQYF
TGTGCCAGCAGTTTGAGGGGGAACCACGAGCAGTACTTC
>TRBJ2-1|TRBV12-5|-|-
CASGLVPTTYNEQFF
TGTGCTAGTGGTTTGGTACCGACTACCTACAATGAGCAGTTCTTC
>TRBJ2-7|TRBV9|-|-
CASSVEGINEQYF
TGTGCCAGCAGCGTAGAGGGGATCAACGAGCAGTACTTC
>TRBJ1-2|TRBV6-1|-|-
CASSEGKGVIVGYTF
TGTGCCAGCAGTGAAGGGAAAGGGGTGATAGTTGGCTACACCTTC
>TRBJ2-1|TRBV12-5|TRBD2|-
CASGLIAGGATYNEQFF
TGTGCTAGTGGCCTCATAGCGGGAGGAGCAACTTACAATGAGCAGTTCTTC
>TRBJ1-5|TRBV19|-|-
CASSTGFRSNQPQHF
TGTGCCAGTAGTACAGGGTTTCGAAGCAATCAGCCCCAGCATTTT
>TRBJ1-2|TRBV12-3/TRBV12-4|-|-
CASSLGVGYTF
TGTGCCAGCAGTTTGGGAGTTGGCTACACCTTC
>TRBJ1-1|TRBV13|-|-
CASSSADGLNTEAFF
TGTGCCAGCAGCTCCGCGGACGGACTTAACACTGAAGCTTTCTTT
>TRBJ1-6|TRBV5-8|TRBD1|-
CASSLPGYRGESSPLHF
TGTGCCAGCAGCTTGCCCGGGTACAGGGGAGAGAGTTCACCCCTCCACTTT
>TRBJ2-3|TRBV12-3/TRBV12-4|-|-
CASSLEDLTDTQYF
TGTGCCAGCAGTTTGGAGGACCTCACAGATACGCAGTATTTT
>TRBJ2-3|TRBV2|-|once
CASSLTRLSTDTQYF
TGTGCCAGCAGTCTAACTAGACTCAGCACAGATACGCAGTATTTT
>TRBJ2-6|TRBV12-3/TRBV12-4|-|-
CALGGTTPKSSGANVLTF
TGTGCCCTCGGGGGTACTACCCCGAAGTCCTCTGGGGCCAACGTCCTGACTTTC
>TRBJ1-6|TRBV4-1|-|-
CASSQEGRENSPLHF
TGCGCCAGCAGCCAAGAGGGCAGGGAAAATTCACCCCTCCACTTT
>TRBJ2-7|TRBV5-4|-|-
CASSPTGSAYEQYF
TGTGCCAGCAGCCCCACGGGGAGCGCCTACGAGCAGTACTTC
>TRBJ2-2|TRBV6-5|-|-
CASSYSSGGELFF
TGTGCCAGCAGTTACTCCTCGGGCGGGGAGCTGTTTTTT
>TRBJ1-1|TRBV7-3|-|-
CASSTDKNTEAFF
TGTGCCAGCAGCACGGACAAGAACACTGAAGCTTTCTTT